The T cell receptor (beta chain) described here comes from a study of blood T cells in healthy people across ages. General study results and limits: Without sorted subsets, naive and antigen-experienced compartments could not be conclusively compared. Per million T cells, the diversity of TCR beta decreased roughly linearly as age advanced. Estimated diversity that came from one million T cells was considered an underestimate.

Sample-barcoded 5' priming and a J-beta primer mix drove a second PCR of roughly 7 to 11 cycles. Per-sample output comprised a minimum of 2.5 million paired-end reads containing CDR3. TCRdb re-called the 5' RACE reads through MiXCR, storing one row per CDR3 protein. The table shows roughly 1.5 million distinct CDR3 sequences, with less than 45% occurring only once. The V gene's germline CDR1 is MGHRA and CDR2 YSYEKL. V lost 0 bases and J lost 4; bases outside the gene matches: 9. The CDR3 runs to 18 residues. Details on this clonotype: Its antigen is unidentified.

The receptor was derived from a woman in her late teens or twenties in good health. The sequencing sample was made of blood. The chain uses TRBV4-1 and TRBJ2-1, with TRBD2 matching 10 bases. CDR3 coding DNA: TGCGCCAGCAGCCAAGATCACAGCGGGGGGGCCATTTACAATGAGCAGTTCTTC. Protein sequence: CASSQDHSGGAIYNEQFF.